Following are 25 T cell receptor beta chains from one sample sequenced in a study of response to subunit inactivated influenza vaccine. One entry per CDR3 protein, called by TCRdb with MiXCR from the RT-PCR reads. The sample records about 650,000 distinct CDR3 sequences, approximately 14% being singletons. Here the sequenced sample was PBMCs from blood, taken about 11 days after vaccination. The receptor source for this set is a man aged 50 to 60 who received an inactivated influenza vaccine.

This clonotype was seen ten or more times. The chain combines TRBV6-1 with TRBJ2-1; TRBD2 matches 10 bases. This CDR3 has 15 residues. CDR1 and CDR2 from the germline V gene are MNHNS and SASEGT. V trimming: 6 bases; J trimming: 5 bases; junction bases outside the gene matches: 7. The CDR3: CASRSSGSSHNEQFF. The CDR3 region has the DNA TGTGCCAGCAGATCTAGCGGGAGTTCCCACAATGAGCAGTTCTTC.

The genes are TRBV6-2 or TRBV6-3 and TRBJ1-3, with D possibly matching TRBD1 (5 bases). The CDR3 runs 14 residues. V was trimmed by 10 bases and J by 4 bases, leaving 17 bases between them. Looked up from germline, CDR1 is MNHEY and CDR2 is SVGEGT. The CDR3 is CATEPGLTGNTIYF. Written as DNA, the CDR3 is TGTGCCACCGAGCCGGGACTTACGGGAAACACCATATATTTT.

The chain is built from TRBV5-1 and TRBJ2-3; 8 bases fit TRBD1. V lost 5 bases and J lost 0; bases outside the gene matches: 5. The germline V gene has CDR1 SGHRS and CDR2 YFSETQ. The CDR3 is 15 amino acids. Written as DNA, the CDR3 is TGCGCCAGCAGACCCGGGACAGGAAGCACAGATACGCAGTATTTT. Its translation: CASRPGTGSTDTQYF.

The rearrangement uses TRBV12-3 or TRBV12-4 and TRBJ2-1; 13 bases are shared with TRBD2. This CDR3 is 14 amino acids long. J gave up 10 bases and V 6 bases, and 6 bases lay outside the gene matches. The CDR3 DNA is TGTGCCAGCAGCGCCGGACTAGCGGGAGTCGAGCAGTTCTTC. Its protein product is CASSAGLAGVEQFF.

The chain employs TRBV20-1 and TRBJ2-4; 7 bases agree with TRBD2. J lost 9 bases, V lost 7 bases, and 9 bases had no gene match. Germline assignment: CDR1 DFQATT and CDR2 SNEGSKA (reference sequence). The CDR3 has 12 residues. The CDR3 spells CSVGVTSSIQYF. The CDR3 nucleotides read TGCAGTGTGGGGGTGACTAGCAGCATTCAGTACTTC.

V and J are TRBV6-1 and TRBJ2-3; 9 bases are a match to TRBD1. In germline, CDR1 is MNHNS, CDR2 SASEGT. This CDR3 contains 14 residues. The ends lost 5 bases at V and 5 bases at J; junction bases unmatched: 5. The CDR3 region is CASSPGTGLDTQYF. As DNA, the CDR3 is TGTGCCAGCAGTCCAGGGACAGGGCTAGATACGCAGTATTTT.

The V gene is TRBV7-6, the J gene TRBJ1-4; D gene unclear. The CDR3 runs to 17 residues. Germline lookup yields CDR1 SGHVS and CDR2 FNYEAQ. The V gene lost 5 bases and the J gene lost 0 bases, with 16 bases spanning the gap. DNA for the CDR3: TGTGCCAGCAGCCAAACACCCCCGGGTTCAACTAATGAAAAACTGTTTTTT. Translation gives CASSQTPPGSTNEKLFF. Filled out from reference TRBV7-6 and TRBJ1-4, the complete variable domain reads GAGVSQSPRYKVTKRGQDVALRCDPISGHVSLYWYRQALGQGPEFLTYFNYEAQQDKSGLPNDRFSAERPEGSISTLTIQRTEQRDSAMYRCASSQTPPGSTNEKLFFGSGTQLSVL.

In its sample, this clonotype was seen a few times. The chain uses TRBV12-3 or TRBV12-4 and TRBJ1-5; 8 positions agree with TRBD1. V lost 6 bases to trimming and J lost 3 bases; unmatched junction nucleotides: 7. The CDR3 totals 15 residues. The chain's CDR3 is CASRLTGASNQPQHF. As DNA, the CDR3 is TGTGCCAGCAGGTTGACAGGGGCGTCCAATCAGCCCCAGCATTTT.

In this sample, this clonotype turned up a few times. V and J are TRBV20-1 and TRBJ2-7; TRBD1 is a possible D gene (7 bases). The V and J ends lost 7 bases and 7 bases respectively, with 17 bases between them. There are 12 residues in the CDR3. Per the germline V gene, CDR1 is DFQATT and CDR2 is SNEGSKA (reference sequence). The CDR3 here is CSGWRGREEQYF. The CDR3, as DNA: TGCAGTGGTTGGAGGGGGCGTGAAGAGCAGTACTTC.

This clonotype was picked up many times. The J gene is TRBJ2-3, the V gene TRBV12-3 or TRBV12-4; 10 bases fit TRBD1. The CDR3 loop spans 15 amino acids. V dropped 6 bases and J dropped 2; count of bases not matched to a gene: 5. For the CDR3, the DNA is TGTGCCAGCAGCCCCGGGACAGGGGTCACAGATACGCAGTATTTT. Its translation: CASSPGTGVTDTQYF.

The rearrangement uses TRBV2 and TRBJ2-7; D is perhaps TRBD2 (5 bases). CDR1 and CDR2 from the germline V gene are SNHLY and FYNNEI. V was pared by 3 bases and J by 6 bases, with 15 bases between. This CDR3 is 14 amino acids long. CDR3 loop: CASSESGTTIEQYF. In nucleotides, the CDR3 is TGTGCCAGCAGTGAGAGCGGCACCACGATCGAGCAGTACTTC.

The chain employs TRBV24-1 and TRBJ2-6, with 7 bases lining up with TRBD1. With 4 bases clipped from V and 0 bases from J, the junction kept 5 bases outside the gene matches. Germline V CDR1 and CDR2: KGHDR, SFDVKD. CDR3 size: 17 residues. CDR3 DNA: TGTGCCACCAGTGACATAGGGACAGTCTCTGGGGCCAACGTCCTGACTTTC. Translating it yields CATSDIGTVSGANVLTF.

This clonotype occurred a few times. As DNA, the CDR3 is TGTGCCAGCAGTGAATGGAGAGGGGGCAAGGGCGAGCAGTACTTC. Protein product: CASSEWRGGKGEQYF. The chain has TRBV6-1 and TRBJ2-7, with 7 bases lining up with TRBD1. The CDR3 contains 15 residues. Per the germline V gene, CDR1 is MNHNS and CDR2 is SASEGT. V shed 2 bases and J 6 bases; nucleotides not matched to a gene: 10.

The chain employs TRBV6-5 and TRBJ1-3; no firm D call. V shed 2 bases and J shed 0 bases, with 8 bases lying between them. This CDR3 is built from 15 residues. CDR1 is MNHEY, CDR2 SVGAGI, per germline. CDR3 nucleotides: TGTGCCAGCAGTTACGCACCGAACTCTGGAAACACCATATATTTT. It translates to CASSYAPNSGNTIYF.

Only a few counts were recorded for this clonotype. The rearrangement links TRBV7-9 to TRBJ1-1; D not resolved. V was shortened by 4 bases and J by 7 bases, with 7 bases between the two germline ends. The CDR3 sequence is 11 residues long. Germline CDR1 reads SEHNR; CDR2 reads FQNEAQ (reference sequence). In DNA, the CDR3 is TGTGCCAGCAGCTCAGGATTTGAAGCTTTCTTT. Amino acid sequence: CASSSGFEAFF.

This clonotype was counted only a few times. This chain links TRBV20-1 with TRBJ1-1; D ambiguous. Germline V lookup: CDR1 DFQATT, CDR2 SNEGSKA (reference sequence). With 3 bases removed from V and 5 bases from J, the gap between germline ends came to 7 bases. This CDR3 is 11 amino acids long. The CDR3 coding sequence is TGCAGTGCTAGTATTCGTACTGAAGCTTTCTTT. Protein sequence: CSASIRTEAFF.

This clonotype was counted only a few times. The rearrangement links TRBV11-2 to TRBJ2-1, with D perhaps matching TRBD1 (7 bases). V lost 5 bases, J lost 9 bases, and 17 bases lay in between. CDR3 length: 14 residues. Germline values: CDR1 SGHAT, CDR2 FQNNGV. DNA of the CDR3: TGTGCCAGCAGCCAATCACAGGGGAGGAGTGAGCAGTTCTTC. Its translation: CASSQSQGRSEQFF.

As concerns this clonotype: The junction departs from germline at one end; a sequencing error may be responsible. V and J are TRBV7-7 and TRBJ2-3; TRBD2 agrees at 9 bases. The CDR3 totals 16 residues. Germline CDR1 and CDR2: SSHAT and FNYEAQ (reference sequence). The CDR3 coding sequence is TGTGCTAGCAGCTTAGGAGCTAGCGGGGGCACAGATACGCAGTATTTT. This sequence encodes CASSLGASGGTDTQYF.

This clonotype came up a few times. The genes are TRBV20-1 and TRBJ2-5; D remains ambiguous. V was clipped by 3 bases and J by 5 bases, with 10 bases between them. Germline lookup yields CDR1 DFQATT and CDR2 SNEGSKA (reference sequence). There are 12 residues in the CDR3. DNA of the CDR3: TGCAGTGCTAGTGAGCCTCTGGAGACCCAGTACTTC. Protein product: CSASEPLETQYF.

This clonotype was seen only a few times. V is TRBV13 and J is TRBJ2-1; D gene ambiguous. Looked up from germline, CDR1 is PRHDT and CDR2 is FYEKMQ (reference sequence). V was pared by 5 bases and J by 1 base, with 18 bases between. The CDR3 runs 17 residues. This CDR3 is CASSVATTGRSYNEQFF. The CDR3 DNA is TGTGCCAGCAGCGTAGCCACTACCGGAAGATCCTACAATGAGCAGTTCTTC. Full variable domain (outside the CDR3, taken from reference TRBV13 and TRBJ2-1): AAGVIQSPRHLIKEKRETATLKCYPIPRHDTVYWYQQGPGQDPQFLISFYEKMQSDKGSIPDRFSAQQFSDYHSELNMSSLELGDSALYFCASSVATTGRSYNEQFFGPGTRLTVL.

This clonotype was detected only a few times. V gene TRBV6-1 combines with J gene TRBJ2-1; TRBD2 might be the D (6 bases). The germline V gene has CDR1 MNHNS and CDR2 SASEGT. This CDR3 has 14 amino acids. The germline V and J ends were trimmed by 8 bases and 2 bases, with 13 bases remaining between them. The CDR3 loop is CASGGEAAYNEQFF. The CDR3 coding sequence is TGTGCCAGCGGCGGGGAGGCCGCCTACAATGAGCAGTTCTTC.

The rearrangement links TRBV15 to TRBJ1-1, with D hard to call. Trimming shortened V by 0 bases and J by 3 bases, and 8 bases separated the two germline ends. Germline CDR1 reads LNHNV; CDR2 reads YYDKDF (reference sequence). CDR3 length: 14 amino acids. The CDR3, as DNA: TGTGCCACCAGCAGAGATCCGGGAGACACTGAAGCTTTCTTT. Protein product: CATSRDPGDTEAFF.

Of note for this clonotype: The junction shows a germline mismatch at one end, possibly a read error. V is TRBV28 and J is TRBJ2-3; no reliable D call. Germline V gene data show CDR1 as MDHEN and CDR2 as SYDVKM. CDR3 length: 14 residues. The CDR3 reads CVSSHPRATDTQYF. The CDR3 DNA reads as TGTGTCAGCAGCCATCCCCGAGCGACAGATACGCAGTATTTT.

The gene calls are TRBV20-1 and TRBJ2-2; D remains unclear. The germline gives CDR1 DFQATT, CDR2 SNEGSKA (reference sequence). V lost 0 bases and J lost 0, with 8 bases in between. This CDR3 spans 15 amino acids. The CDR3 sequence: CSARDLAANTGELFF. In nucleotides, the CDR3 is TGCAGTGCTAGAGATTTGGCAGCGAACACCGGGGAGCTGTTTTTT.

V usage is TRBV12-3 or TRBV12-4 and J usage is TRBJ2-2, with a tentative D call TRBD2 (5 bases). This CDR3 comprises 16 residues. Trimming removed 3 bases from V and 6 bases from J, with 17 bases in between. The CDR3 DNA follows: TGTGCCAGCAGTTTTCGGGCTAGCTTTATAGCCGGGGAGCTGTTTTTT. Its translation is CASSFRASFIAGELFF.